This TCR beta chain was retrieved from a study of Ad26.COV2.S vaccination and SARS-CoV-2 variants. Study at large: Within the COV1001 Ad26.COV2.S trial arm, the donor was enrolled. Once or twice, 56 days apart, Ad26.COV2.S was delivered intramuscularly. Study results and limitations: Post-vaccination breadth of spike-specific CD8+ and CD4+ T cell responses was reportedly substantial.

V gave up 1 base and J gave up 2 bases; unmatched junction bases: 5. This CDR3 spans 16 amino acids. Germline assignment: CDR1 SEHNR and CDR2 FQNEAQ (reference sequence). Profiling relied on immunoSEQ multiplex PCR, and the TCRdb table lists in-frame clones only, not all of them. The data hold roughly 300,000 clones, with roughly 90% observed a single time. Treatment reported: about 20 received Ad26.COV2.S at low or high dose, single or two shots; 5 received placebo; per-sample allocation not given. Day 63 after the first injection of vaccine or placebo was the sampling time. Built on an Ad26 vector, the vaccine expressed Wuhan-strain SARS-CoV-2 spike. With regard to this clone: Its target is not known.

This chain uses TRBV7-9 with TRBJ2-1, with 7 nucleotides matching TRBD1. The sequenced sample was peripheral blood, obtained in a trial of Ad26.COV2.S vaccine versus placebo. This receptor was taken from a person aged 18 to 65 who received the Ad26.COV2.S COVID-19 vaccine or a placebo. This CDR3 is CASSLEGTAAYNEQFF. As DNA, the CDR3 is TGTGCCAGCAGCTTAGAGGGGACAGCCGCCTACAATGAGCAGTTCTTC. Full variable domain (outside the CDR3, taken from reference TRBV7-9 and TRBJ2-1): DTGVSQNPRHKITKRGQNVTFRCDPISEHNRLYWYRQTLGQGPEFLTYFQNEAQLEKSRLLSDRFSAERPKGSFSTLEIQRTEQGDSAMYLCASSLEGTAAYNEQFFGPGTRLTVL.